Listed here is a single T cell receptor beta chain. The data derive from a study of T cell changes during pregnancy in multiple sclerosis. Unmatched junction bases numbered 9, after V lost 6 bases and J lost 3 bases. Germline V gene data show CDR1 as WNHNN and CDR2 as SYGVQD (reference sequence). The CDR3 extends over 15 amino acids. The assay was immunoSEQ multiplex PCR, and TCRdb's table has in-frame clones only and misses some. The repertoire consists of 30,000 to 35,000 clones, with approximately 91% occurring once and the leading ten covering less than 9%. The V call is TRBV10-1, the J call TRBJ1-1; TRBD1 matches at 8 bases. Sequences were derived from CD8+ T cells from peripheral blood mononuclear cells, sampled before pregnancy. The receptor comes from a female donor with multiple sclerosis, enrolled in a pregnancy study. CDR3 coding DNA: TGCGCCAGCAGACCCGACAGGGGTGCGTACACTGAAGCTTTCTTT. Its translation is CASRPDRGAYTEAFF.